Each of the 32 T cell receptor beta chains below was sequenced from the same sample in a study of regulatory T cells in long-lasting Graves disease. Time point given: persistent/refractory GD, antithyroid drugs over 5 years with positive TRAb. The authors made the TCR library using RNA they extracted from PBMCs. CDR3-region Arm-PCR and iRepertoire HTBI primers produced the TCR beta libraries. TCRdb called the multiplex PCR reads again in MiXCR, with one record for every CDR3 protein. In the table there are some 430,000 distinct CDR3 sequences, 20% to 25% of which are singletons. The input for sequencing was peripheral blood mononuclear cells (PBMCs), taken when the disease was refractory, from a patient treated with antithyroid drugs. Source of these receptors: a female donor with Graves disease.

Only a few counts were recorded for this clonotype. This rearrangement joins TRBV30 to TRBJ2-5; D possibly uses TRBD1 or TRBD2 (5 bases each). CDR1 GTSNPN and CDR2 SVGIG come from the germline V gene (reference sequence). The V and J ends lost 5 bases and 4 bases respectively, with 17 bases between them. The CDR3 is made up of 14 amino acids. The CDR3 loop reads CAWEGRNARETQYF. CDR3 nucleotide sequence: TGTGCCTGGGAGGGGCGAAATGCTAGAGAGACCCAGTACTTC.

A word on this clonotype: A much larger clonotype is one base distant, so this may be a read error. This chain uses TRBV6-1 with TRBJ1-1, with D unresolved. Germline-derived CDR1 and CDR2 are MNHNS and SASEGT. The CDR3 is 11 residues long. This CDR3 is CASSNWAEASF. CDR3 bases: TGTGCCAGCAGTAACTGGGCTGAAGCTTCCTTT.

This chain connects TRBV7-9 to TRBJ2-1; 12 nucleotides align to TRBD2. Germline V gene data show CDR1 as SEHNR and CDR2 as FQNEAQ (reference sequence). The V and J ends lost 5 bases and 8 bases, in that order; junction bases with no gene match: 13. The CDR3 is 17 residues long. Written as DNA, the CDR3 is TGTGCCAGCAGCGCAGCCTGGACTAGCGGGGCCATGGATGAGCAGTTCTTC. Translated, it gives CASSAAWTSGAMDEQFF.

Comments on this clonotype: A read error may explain this, as a much larger clone is one base away. The chain is built from TRBV11-2 and TRBJ1-5; 8 bases map to TRBD1. Trimming at V came to 5 bases and at J to 6 bases, leaving 6 bases not matched to a gene. Germline CDR1 and CDR2: SGHAT and FQNNGV. The length of the CDR3 is 14 residues. The CDR3 loop reads CASSATGTGQPQHF. CDR3 sequence (DNA): TGTGCCAGCAGCGCGACAGGGACAGGTCAGCCCCAGCATTTT.

This clonotype was seen more than once but under ten times. The J gene is TRBJ2-5, the V gene TRBV10-3; D is unresolved. CDR1 is ENHRY and CDR2 is SYGVKD in the germline V gene. The CDR3 is 12 residues long. Trimming stripped 6 bases from V and 1 base from J, with 6 bases between. CDR3 region: CAIRDRQETQYF. The CDR3 DNA follows: TGTGCCATCAGGGACCGCCAAGAGACCCAGTACTTC.

This clonotype was seen a few times. V and J are TRBV2 and TRBJ2-3; 16 nucleotides line up with TRBD2. The length of the CDR3 is 17 residues. The V segment lost 5 bases and the J segment 3 bases; nucleotides outside the gene matches: 5. Germline CDR1 reads SNHLY; CDR2 reads FYNNEI. CDR3 DNA sequence: TGTGCCAGCAGTAAGGGACTAGCGGGGGGGAATACAGATACGCAGTATTTT. It yields the protein CASSKGLAGGNTDTQYF.

This clonotype was observed many times. The J gene is TRBJ2-7, the V gene TRBV20-1; weak D call: TRBD1 (5 bases). The CDR3 consists of 13 residues. CDR1 is DFQATT and CDR2 is SNEGSKA in the germline V gene (reference sequence). V dropped 6 bases and J dropped 3 bases, with 15 bases sitting between them. This chain's CDR3 is CSARRTPGYEQYF. CDR3 DNA sequence: TGCAGTGCCAGACGGACACCCGGCTACGAGCAGTACTTC.

Ten or more counts support this clonotype. The V call is TRBV12-5, the J call TRBJ2-7, with 10 bases lining up with TRBD1. V was pared by 4 bases and J by 2 bases, with 17 bases of the junction left unmatched. Per the germline V gene, CDR1 is LGHNT and CDR2 is FRNRAP. The CDR3 loop spans 19 amino acids. CDR3 nucleotides: TGTGCTAGTGGTTCCCCCCCGGGACAGGGGCCGGGACTACCCTACGAGCAGTACTTC. Translating it yields CASGSPPGQGPGLPYEQYF.

The table lists this clonotype with a few counts. Just one base apart from a much larger clone, this may be a read error. This chain connects TRBV12-3 or TRBV12-4 to TRBJ2-5; D unresolved. The germline V and J ends were trimmed by 8 bases and 4 bases, with 20 bases remaining between them. The CDR3 extends over 15 amino acids. CDR3 sequence: CASGYRQLGPETQYF. The DNA of the CDR3 is TGTGCCAGCGGTTACAGACAATTAGGCCCAGAGACCCAGTACTTC.

This rearrangement joins TRBV28 to TRBJ2-6; the match to TRBD2 covers 8 bases. This CDR3 is built from 18 residues. Trimming took 5 bases from V and 3 from J; bases not matched to a gene: 12. Germline assignment: CDR1 MDHEN and CDR2 SYDVKM. DNA for the CDR3: TGTGCCAGCAGTCGCCCAACGGGGGGGGAAGTTGGGGCCAACGTCCTGACTTTC. It specifies CASSRPTGGEVGANVLTF.

The table lists this clonotype with many counts. The chain recombines TRBV6-1 with TRBJ1-5; maybe TRBD1 (5 bases). CDR3 size: 14 residues. Germline CDR1 reads MNHNS; CDR2 reads SASEGT. Trimming took off 3 bases at V and 6 bases at J, with 12 bases between the two ends. The CDR3 here is CASSDQRGTQPQHF. The CDR3 coding sequence is TGTGCCAGCAGTGATCAGAGAGGGACTCAGCCCCAGCATTTT.

The genes are TRBV20-1 and TRBJ2-5; D unresolved. This CDR3 is built from 13 residues. Germline CDR1 reads DFQATT; CDR2 reads SNEGSKA (reference sequence). Trimming left V 4 bases short and J 2 bases short, with 11 bases between. The CDR3 region is CSAKLSGQETQYF. The CDR3 DNA is TGCAGTGCTAAACTTTCAGGACAAGAGACCCAGTACTTC.

This clonotype has at least ten counts. This sequence joins TRBV27 and TRBJ1-2; no definite D call. The CDR3 loop spans 15 amino acids. Trimming pared 3 bases from V and 8 bases from J, leaving 19 bases between. Germline lookup yields CDR1 MNHEY and CDR2 SMNVEV (reference sequence). This CDR3 is CASSLNVGSRRGYTF. The CDR3 nucleotides read TGTGCCAGCAGTTTGAATGTGGGCTCCCGCAGGGGCTACACCTTC.

This clonotype appeared a few times. The chain couples TRBV11-2 to TRBJ2-3; D ambiguous. The CDR3 loop spans 13 amino acids. Trimming removed 4 bases from V and 2 bases from J, with 7 bases in between. Germline V gene data show CDR1 as SGHAT and CDR2 as FQNNGV. CDR3 region: CASSSEITDTQYF. CDR3 nucleotide sequence: TGTGCCAGCAGCTCAGAGATCACAGATACGCAGTATTTT.

J is TRBJ2-1 and V is TRBV7-2, with 8 positions matching TRBD1. J lost 3 bases, V lost 5 bases, and 9 bases had no gene match. Germline V gene lookup returns CDR1 SGHTA and CDR2 FQGNSA. The CDR3 sequence is 16 residues long. The CDR3 DNA sequence: TGTGCCAGCAGCAAGGAGGACAGGGTGGTCTACAATGAGCAGTTCTTC. Protein sequence: CASSKEDRVVYNEQFF.

V is TRBV10-3 and J is TRBJ2-6; 12 bases map to TRBD2. CDR1 and CDR2 from the germline V gene are ENHRY and SYGVKD. The CDR3 spans 18 residues. The V and J ends lost 6 bases and 0 bases, in that order; junction bases with no gene match: 6. The CDR3, as DNA: TGTGCCATCAGCCCGACTAGCGGGGGAACCTCTGGGGCCAACGTCCTGACTTTC. This sequence encodes CAISPTSGGTSGANVLTF.

This clonotype was seen ten or more times. The chain has TRBV2 and TRBJ2-4; D unresolved. This CDR3 comprises 13 residues. Per the germline V gene, CDR1 is SNHLY and CDR2 is FYNNEI. V lost 2 bases, J lost 8 bases, and 10 bases lay in between. Here the CDR3 reads CASSEWQSDIQYF. CDR3 sequence (DNA): TGTGCCAGCAGTGAATGGCAGTCGGACATTCAGTACTTC.

A single count supports this clonotype. V usage is TRBV2 and J usage is TRBJ1-3; D is uncertain. The CDR3 is 13 amino acids. Germline-derived CDR1 and CDR2 are SNHLY and FYNNEI. The V end was cut by 8 bases, the J end by 2 bases, with 10 bases between. The CDR3 sequence is CASLLGTGNTIYF. CDR3 coding DNA: TGTGCCAGCCTACTTGGAACTGGAAACACCATATATTTT.

In its sample, this clonotype was seen many times. The chain employs TRBV6-1 and TRBJ1-5, with D unresolved. The CDR3 runs to 16 residues. Between the trimmed V and J ends, which lost 0 bases and 0 bases, there was a span of 9 bases. CDR1 and CDR2 from the germline V gene are MNHNS and SASEGT. CDR3 bases: TGTGCCAGCAGTGAAGCGCGACATTTTAGCAATCAGCCCCAGCATTTT. This sequence encodes CASSEARHFSNQPQHF.

The V call is TRBV29-1, the J call TRBJ2-2, with a tentative D call TRBD2 (7 bases). The germline CDR1 and CDR2 sequences are SQVTM and ANQGSEA. Trimming shortened V by 7 bases and J by 7 bases, and 13 bases separated the two germline ends. The CDR3 has 12 residues. For the CDR3, the DNA is TGCAGCGGGGGGGGGGCGGACGGGGAGCTGTTTTTT. As protein: CSGGGADGELFF.

This clonotype was seen only a few times. V usage is TRBV6-1 and J usage is TRBJ1-5; D is unresolved. The V gene's germline CDR1 is MNHNS and CDR2 SASEGT. V was pared by 6 bases and J by 0 bases, with 24 bases between. CDR3 size: 19 residues. The CDR3 nucleotides read TGTGCCAGCAGCCCAGACCCCGGGGTCCTAGAATATAGCAATCAGCCCCAGCATTTT. Its protein is CASSPDPGVLEYSNQPQHF.

This clonotype was counted only a few times. CDR3: CASTWGVEEAGELFF. CDR3 DNA: TGTGCCAGCACCTGGGGGGTGGAGGAGGCCGGGGAGCTGTTTTTT. The chain joins TRBV11-2 to TRBJ2-2; possibly TRBD2 for D (6 bases). The germline CDR1 and CDR2 sequences are SGHAT and FQNNGV. Trimming shortened V by 7 bases and J by 6 bases, and 18 bases separated the two germline ends. The CDR3 consists of 15 residues.

There are a few counts of this clonotype. The rearrangement joins TRBV4-1 to TRBJ2-7; TRBD2 matches 9 bases. Germline trimming cut 4 bases from V and 2 bases from J; bases unmatched to any gene: 6. This CDR3 contains 15 residues. Germline V gene lookup returns CDR1 MGHRA and CDR2 YSYEKL. This CDR3 is CASSLHLAGTYEQYF. CDR3 sequence (DNA): TGCGCCAGCAGCCTCCATCTAGCGGGAACCTACGAGCAGTACTTC.

This clonotype occurred many times. As DNA, the CDR3 is TGTGCCAGCAGTTCGGGTTCGGGGGCCCAGCATTTT. Translated, it gives CASSSGSGAQHF. The V and J genes are TRBV28 and TRBJ1-5, with D perhaps matching TRBD1 (5 bases). V was cut by 4 bases and J by 11 bases, with 12 bases left in between. The CDR3 consists of 12 residues. The V gene's germline CDR1 is MDHEN and CDR2 SYDVKM.

This clonotype was detected a few times. This rearrangement joins TRBV19 to TRBJ2-2; the D call may be TRBD1 or TRBD2 (5 bases each). This CDR3 spans 13 amino acids. Germline values: CDR1 LNHDA, CDR2 SQIVND (reference sequence). V lost 1 base and J lost 6, with 6 bases in between. CDR3 amino acids: CASSIGGSGELFF. CDR3 DNA sequence: TGTGCCAGTAGTATAGGGGGGTCCGGGGAGCTGTTTTTT.

In its sample, this clonotype was seen a few times. The genes are TRBV6-4 and TRBJ2-3; D is unclear. CDR1 is MRHNA, CDR2 SNTAGT, per germline. The CDR3 consists of 15 residues. V lost 8 bases and J lost 1, with 16 bases in between. The CDR3 DNA follows: TGTGCCAGCGCCATACAAGGTCTGGGCACAGATACGCAGTATTTT. It is translated as CASAIQGLGTDTQYF.

The table lists this clonotype with many counts. CDR3 nucleotide sequence: TGTGCCACCAGTGATTCGGCAGGGGGAGGCTATGGCTACACCTTC. Amino acid sequence: CATSDSAGGGYGYTF. This chain joins TRBV24-1 and TRBJ1-2; 7 bases are a match to TRBD1. After removal of 2 bases from V and 4 bases from J, the junction contained 6 bases not matched to a gene. The length of the CDR3 is 15 residues. Germline CDR1 and CDR2: KGHDR and SFDVKD.

Comment on this clonotype: The conserved phenylalanine or tryptophan normally closing the CDR3 is absent here, so this likely arose from a read error. The chain employs TRBV5-1 and TRBJ1-1; the D gene is possibly TRBD1 (5 bases). Trimming stripped 5 bases from V and 0 bases from J, with 11 bases between. The germline gives CDR1 SGHRS, CDR2 YFSETQ. The CDR3 sequence is 14 residues long. The CDR3 coding sequence is TGCGCCAGCAGGCCAACGGGGCTGAACACTGAAGCTTTCTCT. Amino acids: CASRPTGLNTEAFS.

This clonotype was seen ten or more times. The chain links TRBV2 to TRBJ1-5; D perhaps matches TRBD1 (6 bases). Trimming removed 6 bases at V and 2 bases at J, with 20 bases between. This CDR3 contains 17 residues. Germline assignment: CDR1 SNHLY and CDR2 FYNNEI. The CDR3 here is CASRGSTGMVGNQPQHF. The CDR3 nucleotides read TGTGCCAGCAGGGGTTCGACAGGTATGGTTGGCAATCAGCCCCAGCATTTT.

For the CDR3, the DNA is TGCAGTGCTAGAGTACAGGGCGGCGAGGGTACTAATGAAAAACTGTTTTTT. Translation: CSARVQGGEGTNEKLFF. The V and J genes are TRBV20-1 and TRBJ1-4, with D possibly being TRBD1 (6 bases). The CDR3 is 17 residues long. Deletions cut 1 base from V and 2 bases from J, with 17 bases between. Germline CDR1 DFQATT, CDR2 SNEGSKA (reference sequence).

This clonotype was counted between two and nine times. The chain joins TRBV11-2 to TRBJ2-1; possible D gene TRBD2, 5 bases. The CDR3 has 16 amino acids. Trimming stripped 5 bases from V and 7 bases from J, with 21 bases between. Germline V CDR1 and CDR2: SGHAT, FQNNGV. This CDR3 is CASSVLTGLSMNEQFF. The CDR3 nucleotides read TGTGCCAGCAGCGTACTGACCGGACTTTCGATGAATGAGCAGTTCTTC. The full variable domain, its missing parts supplied by reference TRBV11-2 and TRBJ2-1, is EAGVAQSPRYKIIEKRQSVAFWCNPISGHATLYWYQQILGQGPKLLIQFQNNGVVDDSQLPKDRFSAERLKGVDSTLKIQPAKLEDSAVYLCASSVLTGLSMNEQFFGPGTRLTVL.

This clonotype turned up a few times. The chain is built from TRBV29-1 and TRBJ2-7; no definite D call. Germline CDR1 SQVTM, CDR2 ANQGSEA. The V end was cut by 1 base, the J end by 1 base, with 14 bases between. The CDR3 is 15 amino acids. The CDR3: CSVEGLPDASYEQYF. The CDR3 nucleotides read TGCAGCGTTGAAGGGTTGCCAGACGCATCCTACGAGCAGTACTTC.